The TCR beta chain under discussion was sequenced for a study of cytomegalovirus exposure and HLA in healthy donors (dated by TCRdb to 2017 to 2019). With respect to the entire study: An earlier analysis of approximately 640 of the donors reported approximately 300 Gb of sequence data and roughly 100 million unique TCR beta sequences from 150 million to 200 million T cells. About 320 gigabases of sequencing data and approximately 84 million unique TCR sequences were included in an early release covering 550 to 800 HLA-typed donors. Of the roughly 410 genotyped donors, 75% to 85% were placed in the genetic ancestry cluster associated with self-reported Caucasian donors. The aim of the study was to test whether cataloging public T cell receptors could identify signatures of past pathogen exposure. The study profiled the T cell repertoires of hundreds of subjects by immunosequencing and related them to cytomegalovirus serostatus. Besides the first cohort of roughly 700 subjects, a separate validation cohort made up of 120 different subjects was used. To predict cytomegalovirus infection status, the study combined high-throughput TCR immunosequencing, statistical association of individual TCRs with disease status, and machine learning. A later analysis re-analyzed previously published TCR beta repertoires from 660 or so donors and added high-resolution HLA genotyping to study TCR occurrence patterns. Rather than drawing on any new phenotypic data, the later analysis identified candidate immune exposures from TCR beta sequences and the way those sequences occurred across donors. An earlier analysis of around 640 of the donors used high-throughput TCR beta sequencing to judge whether each TCR beta V gene segment behaved as functional or pseudogenic. Alongside the repertoire data, information on donor age, sex, ethnicity and CMV serostatus was compiled. A later genetic analysis used genome-wide SNP genotypes for 398 of the 666 donors, treating that subset as a discovery cohort. Every discovery cohort repertoire had been produced on one sequencing platform. HLA typing included class I and class II loci at four-digit resolution. Typing coverage varied by locus: 629-630 donors for A, B, C, DRB1 and DQB1; roughly 500 for DQA1; nearly 610 for DPA1; approximately 450 for DPB1. Because of strong linkage in the cohort, roughly five DR-DQ haplotypes were treated as single units for association and clustering. Across about 370 genotyped donors of the cohort, an average of roughly 230,000 unique TCR beta nucleotide sequences per donor were sequenced, and roughly 18% of those sequences were non-productive.

Library preparation employed the immunoSEQ multiplex PCR assay. For the multiplex PCR, a mixture combining 60 forward primers for TCR Vbeta segments and 13 reverse primers for TCR Jbeta segments was used. The CDR3 region of rearranged TCR beta genes was amplified from genomic DNA with a multiplex PCR assay. On the Illumina HiSeq System, the amplified TCR beta libraries were sequenced as 87-base-pair reads. In the paper's pipeline: Across the 600 to 700 repertoires, a later analysis counted 80 million or so unique TCR beta chains, around 10 million of which were shared by at least two donors. A nearest-neighbor algorithm error-corrected the raw reads and collapsed the reads into unique sequences, merging closely related sequences to remove PCR and sequencing errors. CDR3 sequences were aligned to IMGT reference sequences to assign V, D and J gene segments. For a sequence to be retained, a match of at least six nucleotides to both a V gene segment and a J gene segment was required. Rearrangements were classified as productive when the CDR3 lacked stop codons and remained in frame with V and J, and all other rearrangements were classified as non-productive. CDR3 was defined by IMGT convention, running from the second conserved V-encoded cysteine to the conserved J-encoded phenylalanine. The earlier analysis of some 600 of the donors excluded sequences that lacked an unambiguous match to a single V gene segment. In an earlier analysis of several hundred of the donors, V segments were called functional above 56.7% productive rearrangements and were called segregating when the between-donor standard deviation exceeded 5%. A statistical classification framework was built to diagnose cytomegalovirus status from the catalog of TCR beta chain sequences. A later analysis assigned V and J genes by comparing TCR nucleotide sequences with IMGT/GENE-DB human TR gene sequences. The TCRdist pipeline was used in a later analysis to assign CDR3 sequences and most-parsimonious VDJ recombination scenarios. In a later analysis, every TCR beta chain was defined by the combination of its CDR3 amino acid sequence and its V-gene family, and reads without a unique V-gene family were dropped. To address suspected cross-contamination and a sequencing artifact, a later analysis removed 450 to 700 highly shared, low-generation-probability nucleotide sequences. For each public chain, a later analysis derived a clonal expansion index from normalized ranks of inferred template counts within each repertoire. In a later analysis, generation probabilities were computed using a VDJ recombination model fitted to out-of-frame rearrangements, and the results were checked against IGoR. A later analysis scored TCR-TCR, TCR-HLA and TCR-CMV co-occurrence with hypergeometric tests, applying a repertoire-size bias correction to TCR pairs. False discovery rates were estimated in a later analysis by permuting HLA or CMV assignments 20 times. In a later analysis, co-occurring TCRs were grouped using DBSCAN, and TCRdist sequence similarity was added for clustering within HLA-allele-positive subsets. Repertoires with fewer than 30,000 or more than 120,000 public chains were left out of co-occurrence clustering, as were about 5 repertoires with anomalous nucleotide sharing. TCRdb re-hosts the immuneACCESS table, in-frame sequences only. Its copies lack some clones; in the studies checked, an unresolved V gene accounts for under half of them, and the cause for the rest is not known. V and J calls plus clone size are reproduced from that table; the DNA served to infer D and trimming. This sample lists approximately 160,000 clones; roughly 80% were detected once. The ten top clones hold approximately 0.78% of the sample.

Details on this clone: Its antigen is currently not known. Qualities for individual bases were not recorded, and no much larger clone is one base off.

The CDR3 runs 18 amino acids, cysteine and phenylalanine included. Only the CDR3 DNA is retained, 54 bases long and in frame from the first base. Relative to germline, V is 5 bases shorter and J is 4 bases shorter, with 21 bases between their ends. In the germline V gene, CDR1 corresponds to SGHTA and CDR2 to FQGTGA. The cohort comprised 670 or so healthy bone marrow donors. At the time of sampling, every cohort member was nominally healthy, though immune exposures that went unrecorded were likely present. The donor tested CMV seronegative and was one of the 352 seronegative cohort members. Every donor gave a peripheral blood sample, and the peripheral blood mononuclear cells from that sample were used for TCR beta sequencing. The Qiagen DNeasy Blood Extraction Kit was used to extract genomic DNA from the blood cell samples. Results the study describes overall, beyond this receptor: In a later genetic analysis, fewer N-insertions in productive TCRs were reported among donors in an Asian-associated ancestry cluster than the roughly 700-donor mean. Because some donors lacked HLA typing at each locus, the association tests relied only on the typed subset. The cohort was sequenced for TCR beta chains only, and without alpha or paired-chain data the features that could be detected were limited. According to a later analysis, most CMV-associated TCR beta chains appeared to be HLA-restricted, and the HLA associations seemed to be driven largely by CMV exposure. Immune exposure information for the cohort was limited to CMV serostatus. While some public TCRs were present in many individuals, most TCR sequences turned up only very rarely across donors. In a later analysis, the rate of TCR association differed among HLA loci, with DRB1 alleles having the most associated TCRs and HLA-C alleles having the fewest. The classifier was reported to diagnose cytomegalovirus status with high specificity and sensitivity in both the original cohort and the validation cohort. A cluster of highly shared sequence variants was judged likely to represent a technical artifact of the sequencing pipeline. Because counts were too low, roughly 16 rarely observed V segments, including chromosome 9 orphons, were excluded from the earlier analysis of several hundred of the donors. A later analysis found that HLA-associated TCR beta chains were more clonally expanded and had lower generation probabilities than equally common non-associated chains. A later analysis associated about 16,000 TCR beta sequences with specific HLA alleles at a false discovery rate of 0.05. Presence/absence analyses assumed roughly uniform sequencing depth across donors, an assumption that may not hold. V-gene and J-gene trimming of TCR beta chains was associated with a missense DCLRE1C variant in a later genetic analysis, and the association was replicated in an independent cohort. In the study, about 150 TCR beta chains were listed as associated with cytomegalovirus. In an earlier analysis of under 600 of the donors, most TCR beta V segments were observed in productive rearrangements about 87% or about 30% of the time, broadly matching IMGT annotations. Some IMGT-functional V segments, including TRBV6-2 and TRBV6-3, could not be told apart with the 87-base-pair reads, so those segments were excluded. The authors suggested that the approach could potentially be extended to other disease states and immunological phenotypes. When HLA alleles, especially DR and DQ, strongly co-occurred, TCR associations were difficult to assign to individual alleles. Correlated functional status among segregating V segments might be attributable to linkage disequilibrium, but an unknown experimental factor could not be ruled out. A further reported finding was that TCR beta sequences accurately predicted the HLA-A and HLA-B alleles for most subjects in the first cohort. In a later analysis, several top co-occurrence clusters were reported to appear linked to parvovirus B19, influenza, CMV and Epstein-Barr virus. A few of the identified cytomegalovirus-associated TCR beta chains were confirmed in vitro to be specific for cytomegalovirus antigens.

This TCR was sampled from a woman aged 18-29 years in good health and CMV-seronegative. The chain employs TRBV7-3 and TRBJ2-6, with TRBD2 tentatively as D gene (6 bases match). Specimen: PBMCs. The nucleotide sequence reads TGTGCCAGCAGCATTAACGGGGGTAGGGCTGGAGGGGCCAACGTCCTGACTTTC. This translates into CASSINGGRAGGANVLTF.